The entry below describes one T cell receptor beta chain. The sample comes from a study of control samples from healthy donors and cancer patients. V lost 3 bases and J lost 7, with 16 bases in between. Per the germline V gene, CDR1 is MNHNS and CDR2 is SASEGT. The CDR3 totals 14 residues. The repertoire was sequenced with immunoSEQ multiplex PCR; TCRdb's copy has only in-frame clones and lacks some. The table records fewer than 200,000 clones, roughly 91% of them present only once. Sequences were obtained from blood. The receptor's source is a young man in good health. V gene TRBV6-1 combines with J gene TRBJ2-7; the D gene is possibly TRBD2 (6 bases). The chain's CDR3 is CASSEVLAWGEQYF. DNA for the CDR3: TGTGCCAGCAGTGAGGTCCTAGCGTGGGGAGAGCAGTACTTC.